Given below is one T cell receptor (beta chain) in context. This entry belongs to a study of blood T cell repertoires in COVID-19. Study-wide background: PBMCs, B-cell-depleted T cells, or T cells provided the cDNA or gDNA that made up the material.

Trimming cost V 1 base and J 2 bases; bases outside gene matches: 5. The germline gives CDR1 LNHDA, CDR2 SQIVND (reference sequence). The CDR3 has 18 residues. Method: immunoSEQ multiplex PCR; TCRdb's copy keeps in-frame clones and lacks some. Among around 110,000 clones listed, approximately 87% were seen once. This rearrangement joins TRBV19 to TRBJ2-6, with 10 bases matching TRBD1. The origin of this receptor is a man aged 25-40 years with acute or convalescent COVID-19. Sequencing was done on a sample of peripheral blood. This chain's CDR3 is CASSIGDRGLAGANVLTF. The CDR3 DNA reads TGTGCCAGTAGTATAGGGGACAGGGGTTTGGCTGGGGCCAACGTCCTGACTTTC.